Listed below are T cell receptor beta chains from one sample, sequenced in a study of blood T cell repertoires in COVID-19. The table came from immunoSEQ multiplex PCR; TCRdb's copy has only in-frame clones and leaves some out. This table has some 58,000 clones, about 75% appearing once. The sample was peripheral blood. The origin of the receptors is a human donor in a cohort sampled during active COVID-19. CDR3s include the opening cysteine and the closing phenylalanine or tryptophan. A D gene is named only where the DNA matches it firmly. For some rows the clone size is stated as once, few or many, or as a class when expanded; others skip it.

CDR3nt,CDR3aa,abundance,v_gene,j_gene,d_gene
TGTGCCAGCAGTGATCTGGGCCAGGGGAACCCCTACGAGCAGTACTTC,CASSDLGQGNPYEQYF,few,TRBV6-1,TRBJ2-7,NA
TGTGCCAGCAGCCGGCCCGGGACTCCGGTGGCTGGCTACACCTTC,CASSRPGTPVAGYTF,many,TRBV3-1/TRBV3-2,TRBJ1-2,NA
TGTGCCAGCAGCCCGACAGTCTACCCTGGAAACACCATATATTTT,CASSPTVYPGNTIYF,once,TRBV11-2,TRBJ1-3,NA
TGTGCCAGCACGCTATCGGGGGGGGCTATCGCAGATACGCAGTATTTT,CASTLSGGAIADTQYF,few,TRBV28,TRBJ2-3,TRBD2
TGTGCCAGCAGTCTGGGCGTGCAAGAGACCCAGTACTTC,CASSLGVQETQYF,NA,TRBV12-3/TRBV12-4,TRBJ2-5,NA
TGTGCCGTCAGTGCAGGGAACACTGAAGCTTTCTTT,CAVSAGNTEAFF,NA,TRBV10-3,TRBJ1-1,NA
TGTGCCAGCAGCTGGGCGTACCGGGACACAGATACGCAGTATTTT,CASSWAYRDTDTQYF,once,TRBV7-8,TRBJ2-3,NA
TGCGCCAGCAGCCAAGTTCCCCCGGGGGGCTTGGGTCTCGGTCAGCCCCAGCATTTT,CASSQVPPGGLGLGQPQHF,NA,TRBV4-1,TRBJ1-5,NA
TGTGCCAGCAGGAGGGAGACAGGGAACAGGGAAGAGACCCAGTACTTC,CASRRETGNREETQYF,NA,TRBV28,TRBJ2-5,TRBD1
TGTGCCAGCAGGGAGACGGCGAACACTGAAGCTTTCTTT,CASRETANTEAFF,NA,TRBV21-1,TRBJ1-1,NA
TGTGCCAGCAGCTACCGGGACACTTACTCCTACGAGCAGTACTTC,CASSYRDTYSYEQYF,NA,TRBV27,TRBJ2-7,NA
TGTGCCAGCAGCCAAGGGCGGGCTCTAAGCACCGGGGAGCTGTTTTTT,CASSQGRALSTGELFF,NA,TRBV3-1/TRBV3-2,TRBJ2-2,NA
TGCGCCAGCAGCTTGGTACAGGGGGCGGACGAGCAGTACTTC,CASSLVQGADEQYF,NA,TRBV5-1,TRBJ2-7,TRBD1
TGTGCCAGCAGTGAAGGGACAGTGGGCGGCTACACCTTC,CASSEGTVGGYTF,NA,TRBV2,TRBJ1-2,NA
TGTGCCAGCAGGCCAGGGATGAACACTGAAGCTTTCTTT,CASRPGMNTEAFF,NA,TRBV12-3/TRBV12-4,TRBJ1-1,NA
TGTGCCACCAGGGGAACAGGAGTCTACGAGCAGTACTTC,CATRGTGVYEQYF,many,TRBV15,TRBJ2-7,NA
TGTGCCAGCAGCTTAAAGGGGGCAAGACAGCCCCAGCATTTT,CASSLKGARQPQHF,NA,TRBV11-2,TRBJ1-5,TRBD1
TGTGCCAGCAGTTTAAGGGGTTCAGATACGCAGTATTTT,CASSLRGSDTQYF,NA,TRBV27,TRBJ2-3,NA
TGTGCCAGCAGCTGGACAGGGGGCGCCGGTAGCAATCAGCCCCAGCATTTT,CASSWTGGAGSNQPQHF,NA,TRBV5-5,TRBJ1-5,TRBD1
TGCGCCAGCAGCCTCCTAGACCGGGACACTGAAGCTTTCTTT,CASSLLDRDTEAFF,NA,TRBV5-1,TRBJ1-1,NA
TGTGCCAGCAGTTTAGGGGAGGCCCACGAGCAGTACTTC,CASSLGEAHEQYF,NA,TRBV27,TRBJ2-7,NA
TGTGCCAGTAGTATAGAGCGGGGACCCTCGGCTCCCCCTAATGAAAAACTGTTTTTT,CASSIERGPSAPPNEKLFF,NA,TRBV19,TRBJ1-4,NA
TGTGCCAGCAGTGATCTGTCGGGGAAACTGTTTTTT,CASSDLSGKLFF,NA,TRBV2,TRBJ1-4,NA
TGTGCCAGCTCATCCGCAGGCCCTGGCTACACCTTC,CASSSAGPGYTF,many,TRBV18,TRBJ1-2,NA